This section outlines one T cell receptor beta chain sequence together with its context. What it binds is not known. Per germline, CDR1 SEHNR and CDR2 FQNEAQ (reference sequence). J was trimmed by 2 bases and V by 2 bases; bases with no gene match: 6. The CDR3 sequence is 16 residues long. cDNA libraries of TCR beta carried unique molecular identifiers. TCRdb fed the PCR reads into MiXCR, producing one record per CDR3 protein. This table has 600,000 to 750,000 distinct CDR3 sequences, roughly three fifths appearing once. These data belong to a study of post-analysis software for immune sequencing data. Notes on the study in general: Higher frequency in patients than in controls was seen for about five TRBV segments, with TRBV5-6, TRBV5-1 and TRBV20-1 among them.

Specimen: blood. The V gene is TRBV7-9, the J gene TRBJ2-3; 8 positions agree with TRBD2. The clonotype comes from a girl aged 2-10 years with multiple sclerosis. CDR3 residues: CASSLLRGRTTDTQYF. The CDR3 DNA follows: TGTGCCAGCAGCTTACTCCGCGGGAGGACCACAGATACGCAGTATTTT. Full variable domain (remainder filled in from reference TRBV7-9 and TRBJ2-3): DTGVSQNPRHKITKRGQNVTFRCDPISEHNRLYWYRQTLGQGPEFLTYFQNEAQLEKSRLLSDRFSAERPKGSFSTLEIQRTEQGDSAMYLCASSLLRGRTTDTQYFGPGTRLTVL.